Listed below are T cell receptor beta chains from one sample, sequenced in a study of blood T cells in healthy people across ages. MiXCR, run by TCRdb on the 5' RACE reads, gives a single entry per CDR3 protein. This sample has hundreds of thousands of distinct CDR3 sequences, with about 30% found just once. Specimen: blood. These receptors were collected from an elderly woman in good health. Each CDR3 is given with its conserved first and last residue. Fields, in order: J gene, V gene, clone size, D gene, CDR3 protein, CDR3 DNA. The D gene is left open where the match is weak. Rows may omit the clone size; those that give it use once, few, many or a size class.

TRBJ1-2	TRBV2	few	.	CASSVGRDGYTF	TGTGCCAGCAGTGTCGGGCGGGATGGCTACACCTTC
TRBJ1-2	TRBV7-2	many	TRBD1	CASSLAPRQGLYGYTF	TGTGCCAGCAGCTTAGCCCCCCGACAGGGACTCTATGGCTACACCTTC
TRBJ2-7	TRBV4-2	many	.	CASSQGLERPYEQYF	TGTGCCAGCAGCCAAGGGCTTGAGAGGCCCTACGAGCAGTACTTC
TRBJ1-2	TRBV12-3/TRBV12-4	many	.	CASSFPGNGYTF	TGTGCCAGCAGTTTCCCAGGGAACGGCTACACCTTC
TRBJ2-1	TRBV3-1	.	TRBD1	CASSQLGQEFNEQFF	TGTGCCAGCAGCCAGCTGGGACAGGAATTCAATGAGCAGTTCTTC
TRBJ1-2	TRBV20-1	.	.	CNASHGYGYTF	TGCAATGCTAGTCACGGCTACGGCTACACCTTC
TRBJ1-2	TRBV4-3	.	.	CASSQGRTDNYGYTF	TGCGCCAGCAGCCAGGGACGGACCGACAACTATGGCTACACCTTC
TRBJ2-5	TRBV5-1	.	.	CASSPGWGAETQYF	TGCGCCAGCAGCCCTGGCTGGGGCGCTGAGACCCAGTACTTC
TRBJ1-6	TRBV2	.	.	CASSEARVRNSPLHF	TGTGCCAGCAGTGAAGCTAGGGTACGGAATTCACCCCTCCACTTT
TRBJ2-3	TRBV27	few	.	CASSLSPGRTDTQYF	TGTGCCAGCAGTTTATCTCCGGGGCGCACAGATACGCAGTATTTT
TRBJ2-5	TRBV28	many	.	CASSSNQGEETQYF	TGTGCCAGCAGTTCTAATCAAGGGGAAGAGACCCAGTACTTC
TRBJ2-1	TRBV7-3	.	TRBD2	CASSGLAGGQETQFF	TGTGCCAGCAGCGGGTTAGCGGGTGGCCAAGAGACCCAGTTCTTC
TRBJ1-5	TRBV30	.	TRBD1	CAWSGGQDNQPQHF	TGTGCCTGGAGTGGTGGACAGGATAATCAGCCCCAGCATTTT
TRBJ1-1	TRBV24-1	.	.	CATNQKAPNTEAFF	TGTGCCACCAATCAGAAAGCACCGAACACTGAAGCTTTCTTT
TRBJ2-7	TRBV9	.	.	CASSVAQGGAYNEQYF	TGTGCCAGCAGCGTCGCACAGGGGGGGGCCTACAATGAGCAGTACTTC
TRBJ2-7	TRBV7-2	many	TRBD1	CASSLRGQLAYEQYF	TGTGCCAGCAGCTTAAGGGGACAGCTAGCCTACGAGCAGTACTTC
TRBJ1-6	TRBV6-1	few	.	CASRGDSTNSPLHF	TGTGCCAGCAGGGGCGACTCAACCAATTCACCCCTCCACTTT
TRBJ2-3	TRBV11-2	many	.	CASSPVYRNTQYF	TGTGCCAGCAGCCCCGTTTACCGGAATACGCAGTATTTT
TRBJ2-5	TRBV20-1	many	TRBD2	CSALETTSGGARETQYF	TGCAGTGCTCTAGAGACGACTAGCGGGGGGGCTCGAGAGACCCAGTACTTC
TRBJ1-5	TRBV3-1	.	.	CASSLDPGVNQPQHF	TGTGCCAGCTCCCTCGATCCAGGGGTCAATCAGCCCCAGCATTTT
TRBJ1-2	TRBV4-3	many	TRBD1	CASSQDRTGGGDGYTF	TGCGCCAGCAGCCAAGATAGGACAGGGGGAGGAGATGGCTACACCTTC
TRBJ1-1	TRBV20-1	many	.	CSVGRGNTEAFF	TGCAGTGTTGGGAGGGGGAACACTGAAGCTTTCTTT
TRBJ2-7	TRBV5-1	many	.	CASSLGTFYEQYF	TGCGCCAGCAGCCTAGGGACCTTCTACGAGCAGTACTTC
TRBJ1-2	TRBV7-3	many	.	CASSLKGTANYGYTF	TGTGCCAGCAGCTTAAAAGGGACGGCAAACTATGGCTACACCTTC
TRBJ2-5	TRBV4-2	many	.	CASSQDEGRGNQETQYF	TGTGCCAGCAGCCAAGATGAAGGACGTGGGAACCAAGAGACCCAGTACTTC
TRBJ2-3	TRBV20-1	many	TRBD2	CSASRPSGGDTDTQYF	TGCAGTGCTAGCCGCCCTAGCGGGGGAGACACAGATACGCAGTATTTT
TRBJ2-7	TRBV3-1	many	.	CASSQDPGTYEQYF	TGTGCCAGCAGCCAAGACCCGGGGACCTACGAGCAGTACTTC
TRBJ1-5	TRBV20-1	few	TRBD1	CSALQGSNQPQHF	TGCAGTGCTCTACAGGGGAGCAATCAGCCCCAGCATTTT
TRBJ2-7	TRBV7-8	.	TRBD2	CASSRPQRGGPYEQYF	TGTGCCAGCAGCAGACCCCAGCGGGGAGGGCCATACGAGCAGTACTTC
TRBJ1-6	TRBV20-1	.	TRBD1	CSAGQGLGSPLHF	TGCAGTGCCGGACAGGGATTAGGTTCACCCCTCCACTTT
TRBJ2-1	TRBV12-3/TRBV12-4	many	.	CASSQSGIDEQFF	TGTGCCAGCAGTCAGTCAGGAATCGATGAGCAGTTCTTC
TRBJ1-2	TRBV4-2	few	.	CASSQDPRDYGYTF	TGTGCCAGCAGCCAAGATCCCAGAGACTATGGCTACACCTTC
TRBJ1-5	TRBV18	few	TRBD1	CASSPEGQGYQPQHF	TGTGCCAGCTCACCCGAGGGACAGGGTTACCAGCCCCAGCATTTT
TRBJ2-5	TRBV20-1	once	TRBD2	CSAQLGTTQETQYF	TGCAGTGCCCAGCTCGGGACTACTCAAGAGACCCAGTACTTC
TRBJ2-3	TRBV11-2	many	.	CASSLDLAGTEDTQYF	TGTGCCAGCAGCTTAGATCTGGCCGGGACCGAAGATACGCAGTATTTT
TRBJ2-1	TRBV5-6	few	TRBD1	CASSLVRTGGSVF	TGTGCCAGCAGCTTGGTTCGGACAGGGGGCTCGGTCTTC
TRBJ2-3	TRBV10-3	many	TRBD1	CAIRTGTGYTDTQYF	TGTGCCATCCGCACCGGGACAGGTTACACAGATACGCAGTATTTT
TRBJ1-5	TRBV10-3	few	.	CAISSGRDNQPQHF	TGTGCCATCAGTTCGGGACGCGACAATCAGCCCCAGCATTTT
TRBJ2-1	TRBV7-9	many	TRBD1	CASSLGGQGRNEQFF	TGTGCCAGCAGCTTAGGCGGACAGGGCAGGAATGAGCAGTTCTTC
TRBJ2-4	TRBV20-1	many	TRBD1	CSARDVGQGTYIQYF	TGCAGTGCTAGAGATGTAGGACAGGGCACGTACATTCAGTACTTC
TRBJ1-4	TRBV19	.	TRBD1	CASSRQGSFNEKLFF	TGTGCCAGTAGTAGACAGGGATCCTTTAATGAAAAACTGTTTTTT
TRBJ1-2	TRBV7-9	many	.	CASSPTLGFYGYTF	TGTGCCAGCAGCCCTACGTTGGGGTTCTATGGCTACACCTTC
TRBJ2-6	TRBV5-1	many	TRBD2	CASSFPPTSVSGANVLTF	TGCGCCAGCAGCTTTCCTCCGACTAGCGTCTCTGGGGCCAACGTCCTGACTTTC
TRBJ2-3	TRBV6-1	.	.	CASSHSGTLSTDTQYF	TGTGCCAGCAGCCACTCCGGGACACTGAGCACAGATACGCAGTATTTT
TRBJ2-3	TRBV6-2/TRBV6-3	many	TRBD2	CASSYTGLAGAFTDTQYF	TGTGCCAGCAGTTACACCGGACTAGCGGGGGCCTTCACAGATACGCAGTATTTT
TRBJ1-1	TRBV4-1	few	.	CASSQERGVNTEAFF	TGCGCCAGCAGCCAAGAGAGAGGGGTGAACACTGAAGCTTTCTTT
TRBJ2-3	TRBV28	few	TRBD2	CASSTSGGASDTQYF	TGTGCCAGCAGTACTAGCGGGGGGGCCTCGGATACGCAGTATTTT
TRBJ2-4	TRBV28	many	TRBD1	CASSPGTVGNIQYF	TGTGCCAGCAGCCCTGGGACAGTGGGGAACATTCAGTACTTC
TRBJ2-1	TRBV6-5	few	.	CASSLTSTNSYNEQFF	TGTGCCAGCAGCCTAACCTCTACTAACTCCTACAATGAGCAGTTCTTC
TRBJ2-5	TRBV20-1	many	TRBD2	CSATTSGPQETQYF	TGCAGTGCTACGACTAGCGGGCCCCAAGAGACCCAGTACTTC
TRBJ2-1	TRBV18	many	.	CASSPRGDRYNEQFF	TGTGCCAGCTCACCACGAGGGGATCGCTACAATGAGCAGTTCTTC
TRBJ1-4	TRBV12-3/TRBV12-4	few	.	CASNPTGPNEKLFF	TGTGCCAGCAATCCGACAGGACCTAATGAAAAACTGTTTTTT
TRBJ2-4	TRBV29-1	.	.	CSVGINGQWAQYF	TGCAGCGTTGGTATAAACGGTCAATGGGCCCAGTACTTC
TRBJ1-5	TRBV7-2	few	.	CASTYRWGNNQPQHF	TGTGCCAGCACCTACCGTTGGGGGAACAATCAGCCCCAGCATTTT
TRBJ2-1	TRBV6-1	many	TRBD2	CASSETPGGVQFF	TGTGCCAGCAGTGAAACTCCCGGGGGGGTGCAGTTCTTC
TRBJ2-5	TRBV27	.	TRBD2	CASSSGGGAREQYF	TGTGCCAGCAGTTCGGGCGGGGGGGCGAGGGAGCAGTACTTC
TRBJ1-5	TRBV30	many	TRBD1	CAWSVGQAGPQHF	TGTGCCTGGAGTGTAGGACAGGCTGGGCCCCAGCATTTT
TRBJ2-5	TRBV4-2	.	.	CASSQAEGTGETQYF	TGTGCCAGCAGCCAAGCGGAGGGCACGGGTGAGACCCAGTACTTC